This TCR beta chain was recorded in a study of blood T cells in healthy people across ages. Study information: Template switching caught about one barcoded beta molecule for each two T cells.

V was pared by 3 bases and J by 1 base, with 5 bases of the junction left unmatched. Germline CDR1 reads MNHEY; CDR2 reads SMNVEV (reference sequence). CDR3 length: 17 residues. Together with a sample-barcoded 5' primer, a J-beta primer mix was included in a second PCR lasting about 6 to 12 cycles. One entry per CDR3 protein results from TCRdb running MiXCR on the 5' RACE reads. The profile shows 1.5 million to 2 million distinct CDR3 sequences, roughly 49% of them singletons. Staff drew roughly 10 milliliters of peripheral blood from each donor. Per sample, at least 5 micrograms of total RNA were extracted.

The sequence came from a woman aged 40-49 years in good health. Sequenced: blood. This chain joins TRBV27 and TRBJ2-3, with 12 nucleotides matching TRBD1. The CDR3 nucleotides are TGTGCCAGCAGTTTCCGGGACAGGGGGCTCGGCACAGATACGCAGTATTTT. This translates into CASSFRDRGLGTDTQYF.